This T cell receptor (beta chain) was recorded in a study of blood T cell repertoires in COVID-19. The overall study: Italy, Spain and the United States were the sources of the convalescent and acute COVID-19 samples. PBMCs, B-cell-depleted T cells, or T cells provided the cDNA or gDNA that made up the material.

Authors' processing steps: Estimation of nucleated cell counts relied on the amplification of reference gene primers. Sequenced by immunoSEQ multiplex PCR; TCRdb stores in-frame clones only, minus some. The DNA was the basis for D and trimming; V, J and clone size are from that table. The data show tens of thousands of clones, 75% to 85% seen once. Sequenced input: peripheral blood. The receptor was derived from a man between 65 and 80 years old who had recovered from COVID-19.

The CDR3 nucleotides are TGTGCCAGCAGCTTAACTATCGGGATCCACGAGCAGTACTTC. It yields the protein CASSLTIGIHEQYF. V usage is TRBV7-9 and J usage is TRBJ2-7; TRBD2 is a possible D gene (5 bases). The germline gives CDR1 SEHNR, CDR2 FQNEAQ (reference sequence). V was clipped by 2 bases and J by 5 bases, with 13 bases between them. This CDR3 is 14 amino acids long.